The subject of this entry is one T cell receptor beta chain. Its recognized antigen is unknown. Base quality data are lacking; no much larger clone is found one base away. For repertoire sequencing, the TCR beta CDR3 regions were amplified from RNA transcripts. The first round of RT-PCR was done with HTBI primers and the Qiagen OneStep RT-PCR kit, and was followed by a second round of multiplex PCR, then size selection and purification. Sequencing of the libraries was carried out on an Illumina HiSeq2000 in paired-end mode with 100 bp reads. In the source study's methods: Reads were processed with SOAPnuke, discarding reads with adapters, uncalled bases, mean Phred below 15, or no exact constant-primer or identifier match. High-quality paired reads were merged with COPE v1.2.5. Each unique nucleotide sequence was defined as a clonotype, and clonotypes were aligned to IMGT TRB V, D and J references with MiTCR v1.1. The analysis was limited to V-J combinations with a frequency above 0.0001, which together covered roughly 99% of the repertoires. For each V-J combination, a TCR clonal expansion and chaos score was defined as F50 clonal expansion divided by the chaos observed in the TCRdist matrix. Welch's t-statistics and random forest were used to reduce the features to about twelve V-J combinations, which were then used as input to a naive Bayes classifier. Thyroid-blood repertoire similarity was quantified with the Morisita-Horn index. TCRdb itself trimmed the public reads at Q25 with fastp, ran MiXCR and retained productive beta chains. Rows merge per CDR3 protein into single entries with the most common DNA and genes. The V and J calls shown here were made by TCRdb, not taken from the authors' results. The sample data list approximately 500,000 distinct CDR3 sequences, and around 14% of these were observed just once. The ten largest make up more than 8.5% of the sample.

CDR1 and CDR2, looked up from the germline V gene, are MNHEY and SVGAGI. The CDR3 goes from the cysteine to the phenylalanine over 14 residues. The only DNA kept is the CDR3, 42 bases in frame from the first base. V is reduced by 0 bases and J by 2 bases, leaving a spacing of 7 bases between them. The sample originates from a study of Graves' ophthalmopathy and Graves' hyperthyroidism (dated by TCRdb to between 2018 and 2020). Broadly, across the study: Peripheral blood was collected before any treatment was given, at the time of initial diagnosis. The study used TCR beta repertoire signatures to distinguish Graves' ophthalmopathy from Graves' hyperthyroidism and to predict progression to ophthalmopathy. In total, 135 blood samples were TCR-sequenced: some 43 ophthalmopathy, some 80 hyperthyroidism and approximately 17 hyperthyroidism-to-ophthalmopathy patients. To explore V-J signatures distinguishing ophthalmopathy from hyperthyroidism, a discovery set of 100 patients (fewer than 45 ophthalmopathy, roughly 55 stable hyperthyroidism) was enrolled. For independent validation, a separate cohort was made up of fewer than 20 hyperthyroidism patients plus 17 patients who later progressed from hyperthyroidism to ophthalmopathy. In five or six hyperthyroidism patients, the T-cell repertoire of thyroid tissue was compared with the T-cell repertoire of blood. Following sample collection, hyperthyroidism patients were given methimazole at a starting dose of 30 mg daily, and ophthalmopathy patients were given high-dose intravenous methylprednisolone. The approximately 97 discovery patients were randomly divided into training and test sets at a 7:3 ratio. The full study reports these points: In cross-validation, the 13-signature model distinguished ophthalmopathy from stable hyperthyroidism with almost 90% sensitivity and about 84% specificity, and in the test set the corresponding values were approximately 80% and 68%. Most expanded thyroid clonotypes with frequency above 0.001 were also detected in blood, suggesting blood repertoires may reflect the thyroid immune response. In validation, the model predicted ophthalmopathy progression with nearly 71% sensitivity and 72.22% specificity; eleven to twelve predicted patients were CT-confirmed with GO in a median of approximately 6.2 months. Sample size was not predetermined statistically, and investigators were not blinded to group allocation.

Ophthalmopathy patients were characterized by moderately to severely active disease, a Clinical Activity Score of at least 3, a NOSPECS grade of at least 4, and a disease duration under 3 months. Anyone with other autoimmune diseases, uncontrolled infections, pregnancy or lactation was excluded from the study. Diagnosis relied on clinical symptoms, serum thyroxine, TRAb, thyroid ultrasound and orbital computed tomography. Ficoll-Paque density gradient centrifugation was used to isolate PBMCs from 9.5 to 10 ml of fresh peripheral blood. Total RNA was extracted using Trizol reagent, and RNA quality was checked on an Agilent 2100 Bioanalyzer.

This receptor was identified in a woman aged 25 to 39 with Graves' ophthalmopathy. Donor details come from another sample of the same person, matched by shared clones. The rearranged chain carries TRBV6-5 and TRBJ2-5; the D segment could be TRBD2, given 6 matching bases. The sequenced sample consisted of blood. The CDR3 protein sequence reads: CASSYSREQETQYF. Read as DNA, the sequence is TGTGCCAGCAGTTACTCCCGGGAGCAAGAGACCCAGTACTTC.